Listed here is a single T cell receptor (beta chain). This clonotype was detected a few times. Its binding antigen is unknown. Qualities for individual bases were not recorded, and no much larger clone is one base off. TCRdb names Illumina HiSeq 1500 as the instrument used. TCRdb ran its own pipeline on the public reads, namely fastp trimming at Q25 and MiXCR clone calling, and kept in-frame beta chains. Every distinct CDR3 protein forms one entry, paired with its most common genes and DNA. The sample table lists 450,000 to 550,000 distinct CDR3 sequences, more than 40% of them with a count of one. Jointly, the top ten make up roughly two fifths of the sample. This entry belongs to a study of T cell repertoires in cytomegalovirus infection (dated by TCRdb to between 2018 and 2021). Notes on the research overall: Peptide stimulations targeted recently identified HLA-C-restricted CMV epitopes, whose presentation resists viral immunomodulation, together with well-studied HLA-B-restricted epitopes. Donor HLA type was relevant to the analysis, as public TCR beta signatures indicated carriage of CMV infection together with the matching HLA type. On the study overall, not on this receptor specifically: The ex vivo response was dominated by HLA-C-restricted CMV-specific TCR beta clonotypes, and the single most frequent clonotype in two of eight donors was supplied by these HLA-C-restricted clonotypes. Carriers of CMV infection plus the relevant HLA type were discriminated by the cumulative frequency of public TCR beta family members in the study cohort and in an independent approximately 350-donor cohort.

Reading from cysteine to phenylalanine, the CDR3 counts 16 amino acids. The retained sequence is limited to the CDR3, 48 bases, with the frame set at the first base. In the germline V gene, CDR1 corresponds to SGHVS and CDR2 to FQNEAQ. Trimming leaves V shorter by 5 bases and J shorter by 1 base, with the junction holding 7 bases beyond the gene matches. The meaning of the sample's treatment or condition label: in vitro stimulation with specific CMV peptide epitopes to enrich CMV-specific T cells. The source is a human donor in good health (CMV status not recorded). Some clones in this sample may be carry-over from other donors' samples. Recombination joined TRBV7-8 with TRBJ1-1, with 10 middle bases fitting TRBD1. Sequenced here: cultured PBMCs, sampled from culture after CMV antigen stimulation. The sequenced DNA is TGTGCCAGCAGCCCTAGACAGGGGGCGTCGAACACTGAAGCTTTCTTT. It encodes CASSPRQGASNTEAFF.